One T cell receptor beta chain is described in this entry. No antigen is known for it. The CDR3 is 13 residues long. Germline assignment: CDR1 LNHNV and CDR2 YYDKDF (reference sequence). V was clipped by 5 bases and J by 4 bases, with 11 bases between them. This specimen comes from a study of shared clonotypes between healthy human individuals. All participating donors were Caucasian adults from Nashville, Tennessee. General study results and limits: Investigators expected sequencing depth to affect clonotype sharing among donors. Naive subsets generally exceeded memory subsets in estimated richness.

The assay was immunoSEQ multiplex PCR, and TCRdb's table has in-frame clones only and misses some. The table records under 85,000 clones, over 55% of them present only once. Sequencing was done on a sample of memory CD8+ T cells sorted from blood. Sample subset: CD45RO+ cells pooled with CCR7-negative TemRA cells. This clonotype was obtained from a man in his thirties or forties in good health. The V and J genes are TRBV15 and TRBJ2-5; D is undetermined. The CDR3 sequence is CATSVVAGETQYF. The CDR3 coding sequence is TGTGCCACCAGCGTAGTCGCCGGAGAGACCCAGTACTTC. Together with reference TRBV15 and TRBJ2-5, the CDR3 gives the full variable domain: DAMVIQNPRYQVTQFGKPVTLSCSQTLNHNVMYWYQQKSSQAPKLLFHYYDKDFNNEADTPDNFQSRRPNTSFCFLDIRSPGLGDTAMYLCATSVVAGETQYFGPGTRLLVL.